This entry lists 32 T cell receptor beta chains sequenced from one sample in a study of T cell responses to AZD1222 COVID-19 vaccine. Profiling relied on immunoSEQ multiplex PCR, and the TCRdb table lists in-frame clones only, not all of them. Of about 190,000 clones in the sample, more than 75% were seen once. The sequences come from peripheral blood, collected on day 0 of AZD1222 vaccination. The receptors were sampled from an adult in good health.

This rearrangement joins TRBV28 to TRBJ2-7, with TRBD1 matching over 8 bases. Germline values: CDR1 MDHEN, CDR2 SYDVKM. This CDR3 is 16 amino acids long. The junction had 13 bases not matched to a gene; V was cut back by 6 bases and J by 3 bases. Here the CDR3 reads CASSSTHRGAYYEQYF. The CDR3 DNA reads as TGTGCCAGCAGCAGCACGCACAGGGGGGCCTACTACGAGCAGTACTTC.

V gene TRBV6-5 combines with J gene TRBJ1-2, with TRBD1 matching 9 bases. The J segment lost 3 bases and the V segment lost 4 bases, leaving 6 bases of the junction unmatched. The CDR3 is 15 residues long. Germline V lookup: CDR1 MNHEY, CDR2 SVGAGI. The CDR3 reads CASSSPGQGYYGYTF. The CDR3 DNA reads TGTGCCAGCAGTTCTCCGGGACAGGGATACTATGGCTACACCTTC.

V gene TRBV11-1 combines with J gene TRBJ2-7, with 12 bases aligning to TRBD1. CDR1 is SGHAT, CDR2 FQDESV, per germline (reference sequence). V was clipped by 1 base and J by 5 bases; unmatched bases: 6. This CDR3 is built from 16 residues. This chain's CDR3 is CASSLGAGTGGNEQYF. In DNA form, the CDR3 reads TGTGCCAGCAGCTTAGGGGCTGGGACAGGGGGCAACGAGCAGTACTTC.

The chain employs TRBV11-2 and TRBJ2-7; D possibly uses TRBD1 or TRBD2 (5 bases each). V lost 0 bases, J lost 9 bases, and 15 bases lay in between. This CDR3 has 14 amino acids. Germline values: CDR1 SGHAT, CDR2 FQNNGV. The CDR3 DNA reads TGTGCCAGCAGCTTAGATCAAGCCAGGGACGGGCAGTACTTC. Its translation is CASSLDQARDGQYF.

This chain connects TRBV5-1 to TRBJ2-7, with TRBD1 matching over 10 bases. This CDR3 has 14 residues. The germline CDR1 and CDR2 sequences are SGHRS and YFSETQ. J lost 5 bases, V lost 3 bases, and 5 bases had no gene match. CDR3 amino acids: CASSSGQGNHEQYF. The CDR3 region has the DNA TGCGCCAGCAGCTCGGGACAGGGGAACCACGAGCAGTACTTC.

The chain employs TRBV5-1 and TRBJ2-7, with 7 bases that match TRBD1. With 1 base clipped from V and 4 bases from J, the junction kept 8 bases outside the gene matches. Germline V gene data show CDR1 as SGHRS and CDR2 as YFSETQ. The CDR3 is 15 amino acids. The CDR3 reads CASSLFGTESYEQYF. CDR3 DNA: TGCGCCAGCAGCTTGTTCGGGACAGAATCTTACGAGCAGTACTTC.

This chain joins TRBV2 and TRBJ2-5; tentative D call: TRBD2 (5 bases). Trimming left V 7 bases short and J 5 bases short, with 14 bases between. The length of the CDR3 is 13 residues. Germline values: CDR1 SNHLY, CDR2 FYNNEI. The CDR3 spells CASNGLHGETQYF. Here the CDR3 DNA reads TGTGCCAGCAACGGACTCCACGGGGAGACCCAGTACTTC.

V gene TRBV19 combines with J gene TRBJ1-2; TRBD1 aligns across 8 bases. Germline values: CDR1 LNHDA, CDR2 SQIVND (reference sequence). The CDR3 length is 15 residues. With 3 bases clipped from V and 6 bases from J, the junction kept 9 bases outside the gene matches. In DNA form, the CDR3 reads TGTGCCAGTAGTATCTCGCCAGGGGGCATCGATGGCTACACCTTC. Its translation: CASSISPGGIDGYTF.

The chain links TRBV15 to TRBJ2-1, with 10 positions matching TRBD2. CDR1 and CDR2 (germline): LNHNV, YYDKDF (reference sequence). CDR3 length: 15 amino acids. Trimming cost V 8 bases and J 6 bases; bases outside gene matches: 10. CDR3 sequence: CATHPRLAGANEQFF. CDR3 nucleotides: TGTGCCACCCACCCTCGGCTAGCGGGGGCCAATGAGCAGTTCTTC.

This chain joins TRBV27 and TRBJ1-5, with TRBD1 identical over 8 bases. The CDR3 spans 14 residues. V was pared by 5 bases and J by 7 bases, with 7 bases of the junction left unmatched. The germline V gene encodes CDR1 MNHEY and CDR2 SMNVEV (reference sequence). The CDR3 sequence is CASSAGTGRQPQHF. The CDR3, as DNA: TGTGCCAGCAGTGCTGGGACAGGCAGGCAGCCCCAGCATTTT.

The gene calls are TRBV5-1 and TRBJ2-7; 12 positions agree with TRBD2. The CDR3 has 15 amino acids. Germline CDR1 SGHRS, CDR2 YFSETQ. V trimming: 0 bases; J trimming: 6 bases; junction bases outside the gene matches: 4. The CDR3 DNA reads as TGCGCCAGCAGCTTGGGCCTAGCGGGAGGGGGCGAGCAGTACTTC. Encoded protein: CASSLGLAGGGEQYF.

V and J are TRBV12-3 or TRBV12-4 and TRBJ2-7; D is undetermined. This CDR3 is built from 12 residues. Trimming took 3 bases from V and 4 from J, leaving 7 bases between them. The CDR3 DNA reads as TGTGCCAGCAGTTTTCGGGTATACGAGCAGTACTTC. Protein: CASSFRVYEQYF.

This chain connects TRBV6-5 to TRBJ1-1; no reliable D call. The CDR3 has 14 amino acids. Germline V CDR1 and CDR2: MNHEY, SVGAGI. Trimming took 5 bases from V and 1 from J, leaving 11 bases between them. The CDR3 here is CASSLNSANTEAFF. In nucleotides, the CDR3 is TGTGCCAGCAGTCTAAACAGTGCGAACACTGAAGCTTTCTTT.

V and J are TRBV7-6 and TRBJ1-5, with TRBD1 as a possible D gene (6 bases). The CDR3 sequence is 15 residues long. The V and J ends lost 5 bases and 9 bases respectively, with 20 bases between them. The germline CDR1 and CDR2 sequences are SGHVS and FNYEAQ. The DNA of the CDR3 is TGTGCCAGCAGCCCAACCGGGACGGGGGCCTGGCCCCAGCATTTT. It codes for CASSPTGTGAWPQHF.

The chain joins TRBV5-5 to TRBJ1-4; TRBD1 matches at 9 bases. The CDR3 has 15 amino acids. Germline V gene data show CDR1 as SGHKS and CDR2 as YYEKEE (reference sequence). V lost 4 bases to trimming and J lost 5 bases; unmatched junction nucleotides: 6. The CDR3 spells CASSGMGQGNEKLFF. The DNA for the CDR3 is TGTGCCAGCAGCGGCATGGGACAGGGAAATGAAAAACTGTTTTTT.

V and J are TRBV6-5 and TRBJ2-1, with no clear D. The length of the CDR3 is 15 residues. Between the trimmed V and J ends, which lost 6 bases and 0 bases, there was a span of 12 bases. Germline assignment: CDR1 MNHEY and CDR2 SVGAGI. The CDR3 protein is CASRAGRDSYNEQFF. CDR3 in DNA: TGTGCCAGCAGGGCCGGACGAGACTCCTACAATGAGCAGTTCTTC.

V gene TRBV11-2 combines with J gene TRBJ2-1; 7 positions agree with TRBD2. The ends lost 0 bases at V and 4 bases at J; junction bases unmatched: 15. CDR3 length equals 19 residues. CDR1 is SGHAT and CDR2 is FQNNGV in the germline V gene. The CDR3 reads CASSLDLTGGLITYNEQFF. DNA of the CDR3: TGTGCCAGCAGCTTAGACCTGACGGGGGGTTTGATAACGTACAATGAGCAGTTCTTC.

V gene TRBV19 combines with J gene TRBJ1-5, with TRBD1 matching 7 bases. Trimming removed 3 bases from V and 3 bases from J; junction bases left unmatched: 8. Germline loops: CDR1 LNHDA, CDR2 SQIVND (reference sequence). CDR3 length: 16 residues. This CDR3 is CASSIPRQGLNQPQHF. The CDR3 bases are TGTGCCAGTAGTATTCCTCGACAGGGACTCAATCAGCCCCAGCATTTT.

The rearrangement joins TRBV5-1 to TRBJ1-2; D is perhaps TRBD1 (6 bases). The CDR3 runs to 15 residues. Germline values: CDR1 SGHRS, CDR2 YFSETQ. V dropped 2 bases and J dropped 2 bases, with 13 bases sitting between them. The CDR3 region has the DNA TGCGCCAGCAGCTTCAGGGGTGGACAGAACTATGGCTACACCTTC. Translating gives CASSFRGGQNYGYTF. Full variable domain (missing parts from reference TRBV5-1 and TRBJ1-2): KAGVTQTPRYLIKTRGQQVTLSCSPISGHRSVSWYQQTPGQGLQFLFEYFSETQRNKGNFPGRFSGRQFSNSRSEMNVSTLELGDSALYLCASSFRGGQNYGYTFGSGTRLTVV.

The J gene is TRBJ2-6, the V gene TRBV19; D not resolved. The CDR3 runs 15 residues. In germline, CDR1 is LNHDA, CDR2 SQIVND (reference sequence). Trimming stripped 5 bases from V and 1 base from J, with 9 bases between. This CDR3 is CASSPGLSGANVLTF. The CDR3 DNA sequence: TGTGCCAGTAGTCCGGGTTTATCTGGGGCCAACGTCCTGACTTTC.

The chain has TRBV29-1 and TRBJ1-3; 9 bases are a match to TRBD1. V trimming: 3 bases; J trimming: 4 bases; junction bases outside the gene matches: 1. There are 13 residues in the CDR3. Germline V gives CDR1 SQVTM, CDR2 ANQGSEA. The CDR3 region has the DNA TGCAGCGTTGAGGACAGGGGAGGAAACACCATATATTTT. Amino acids: CSVEDRGGNTIYF.

The chain carries TRBV4-3 and TRBJ1-4, with D tentatively TRBD1 (6 bases). The CDR3 totals 15 residues. From germline, CDR1 is LGHNA and CDR2 YSLEER. Trimming removed 5 bases from V and 8 bases from J, with 18 bases in between. CDR3: CASSGRGTLGEKLFF. The CDR3 DNA sequence: TGCGCCAGCAGCGGGCGGGGGACACTGGGGGAAAAACTGTTTTTT.

This sequence joins TRBV5-6 and TRBJ2-7, with a tentative D call TRBD2 (7 bases). The CDR3 extends over 19 amino acids. The germline V gene has CDR1 SGHDT and CDR2 YYEEEE. Trimming removed 1 base at V and 7 bases at J, with 30 bases between. The chain's CDR3 is CASSLRFGQILSGVGEQYF. CDR3 in DNA: TGTGCCAGCAGCTTGAGGTTCGGACAGATCTTGAGCGGGGTGGGGGAGCAGTACTTC. Full variable domain (outside the CDR3, taken from reference TRBV5-6 and TRBJ2-7): DAGVTQSPTHLIKTRGQQVTLRCSPKSGHDTVSWYQQALGQGPQFIFQYYEEEERQRGNFPDRFSGHQFPNYSSELNVNALLLGDSALYLCASSLRFGQILSGVGEQYFGPGTRLTVT.

J is TRBJ2-7 and V is TRBV6-2 or TRBV6-3, with TRBD1 identical over 9 bases. Per the germline V gene, CDR1 is MNHEY and CDR2 is SVGEGT. The CDR3 has 17 amino acids. The junction had 13 bases not matched to a gene; V was cut back by 4 bases and J by 3 bases. The CDR3 DNA reads as TGTGCCAGCAGTTCCCCCCTCGACAGGGGGGGAGGCTACGAGCAGTACTTC. Its protein product is CASSSPLDRGGGYEQYF.

V and J are TRBV18 and TRBJ1-6; D is unresolved. Germline V gene sequence: CDR1 KGHSH, CDR2 LQKENI. Trimming took off 2 bases at V and 10 bases at J, with 9 bases between the two ends. There are 13 residues in the CDR3. For the CDR3, the DNA is TGTGCCAGCTCACCAATCTCTGACTCACCCCTCCACTTT. It specifies CASSPISDSPLHF. The entire variable domain, with the rest obtained from reference TRBV18 and TRBJ1-6, is as follows: NAGVMQNPRHLVRRRGQEARLRCSPMKGHSHVYWYRQLPEEGLKFMVYLQKENIIDESGMPKERFSAEFPKEGPSILRIQQVVRGDSAAYFCASSPISDSPLHFGNGTRLTVT.

This clone was counted once. This sequence joins TRBV18 and TRBJ1-5; D gene uncertain. This CDR3 comprises 12 residues. Trimming cost V 5 bases and J 3 bases, with 5 bases left between them. The V gene's germline CDR1 is KGHSH and CDR2 LQKENI. CDR3 loop: CASSSDNQPQHF. The DNA for the CDR3 is TGTGCCAGCTCATCTGACAATCAGCCCCAGCATTTT.

The chain joins TRBV5-8 to TRBJ1-5; TRBD1 might be the D (5 bases). The CDR3 covers 16 residues. Germline V lookup: CDR1 SGHTS, CDR2 YDEGEE. The V end was cut by 5 bases, the J end by 3 bases, with 18 bases between. The CDR3 sequence is CASRGVPFGNNQPQHF. The CDR3 DNA is TGTGCCAGCAGGGGGGTTCCATTCGGTAACAATCAGCCCCAGCATTTT.

The chain couples TRBV4-2 to TRBJ1-6; the D is unclear. This CDR3 has 14 residues. Germline-derived CDR1 and CDR2 are LGHNA and YNFKEQ. The V gene lost 0 bases and the J gene lost 8 bases, with 8 bases spanning the gap. The CDR3 nucleotides are TGTGCCAGCAGCCAAGACCCGCGGGATTCACCCCTCCACTTT. Translating gives CASSQDPRDSPLHF.

This chain uses TRBV7-8 with TRBJ1-1; maybe TRBD1 (5 bases). The CDR3 totals 16 residues. CDR1 is SGHVS, CDR2 FQNEAQ, per germline. V was clipped by 2 bases and J by 4 bases, with 17 bases between them. CDR3 sequence: CASSLRDSYGGTEAFF. CDR3 DNA sequence: TGTGCCAGCAGCTTACGGGACTCGTACGGGGGCACTGAAGCTTTCTTT. Using reference TRBV7-8 and TRBJ1-1 for the parts outside the CDR3, the full variable domain is GAGVSQSPRYKVAKRGQDVALRCDPISGHVSLFWYQQALGQGPEFLTYFQNEAQLDKSGLPSDRFFAERPEGSVSTLKIQRTQQEDSAVYLCASSLRDSYGGTEAFFGQGTRLTVV.

The chain couples TRBV27 to TRBJ1-1; tentatively, D is TRBD1 (6 bases). V lost 2 bases and J 1 base, leaving 11 bases between the germline ends. In germline, CDR1 is MNHEY, CDR2 SMNVEV (reference sequence). The length of the CDR3 is 15 residues. CDR3 sequence reads: CASSLGRGANTEAFF. The CDR3 coding sequence is TGTGCCAGCAGTTTAGGTAGGGGGGCGAACACTGAAGCTTTCTTT.

V gene TRBV28 combines with J gene TRBJ2-7; 9 nucleotides agree with TRBD1. Germline loops: CDR1 MDHEN, CDR2 SYDVKM. V gave up 7 bases and J gave up 5 bases; unmatched junction bases: 9. The CDR3 totals 14 residues. The CDR3 spells CASNHRGRVHEQYF. The CDR3 DNA reads as TGTGCCAGCAACCACAGGGGGCGCGTCCACGAGCAGTACTTC.

This clone appeared once. This chain joins TRBV19 and TRBJ2-1; 9 bases are a match to TRBD2. V was pared by 4 bases and J by 0 bases, with 7 bases of the junction left unmatched. This CDR3 region has 17 residues. The germline V gene encodes CDR1 LNHDA and CDR2 SQIVND (reference sequence). CDR3 bases: TGTGCCAGTAGTAGATACGCTAGCGGGGCCTCCTACAATGAGCAGTTCTTC. Its protein product is CASSRYASGASYNEQFF.